This TCR beta chain was recovered during a study of blood T cells in healthy people across ages. This CDR3 is built from 16 residues. The trim removed 6 bases at V and 4 bases at J, leaving 12 bases unmatched. The germline V gene encodes CDR1 ENHRY and CDR2 SYGVKD. This clonotype has a handful of counts. PCR was performed a second time for roughly 7 to 11 cycles using a sample-barcoded 5' primer and a J-beta primer mix. From the 5' RACE reads, TCRdb called clonotypes with MiXCR, one entry per CDR3 protein. The sample contains approximately 800,000 distinct CDR3 sequences, roughly 25% of which appear only once. This sample also belongs to another study, concerning T cells of mothers and their children. Per that study: The study recruited three healthy Caucasian mothers and their six children as donors.

The sequencing sample was made of blood. This TCR came from a boy aged 5-17 years in good health. The chain couples TRBV10-3 to TRBJ2-7, with 10 positions matching TRBD1. The CDR3 nucleotides read TGTGCCATCAGCCAGAGACAGGGGGCTAGCAGTTACGAGCAGTACTTC. Protein product: CAISQRQGASSYEQYF.